The 31 T cell receptor beta chains below all came from one sample that was sequenced in a study of cytomegalovirus exposure and HLA in healthy donors. This PCR relied on a set of 60 Vbeta primers and 13 Jbeta primers. The table came from immunoSEQ multiplex PCR; TCRdb's copy has only in-frame clones and leaves some out. This repertoire includes about 110,000 clones. Material for sequencing was PBMCs. The receptors stem from a man aged 25-40 years in good health and CMV-seronegative.

J is TRBJ1-1 and V is TRBV18; weak D call: TRBD1 (6 bases). Germline V gene sequence: CDR1 KGHSH, CDR2 LQKENI. There are 14 residues in the CDR3. Trimming pared 3 bases from V and 5 bases from J, leaving 13 bases between. As DNA, the CDR3 is TGTGCCAGCTCACCCAACGTACAGGGAACTGAAGCTTTCTTT. Translation gives CASSPNVQGTEAFF.

This chain uses TRBV11-2 with TRBJ2-7; perhaps TRBD2 as D (5 bases). The germline V and J ends were trimmed by 1 base and 4 bases, with 14 bases remaining between them. CDR1 and CDR2 from the germline V gene are SGHAT and FQNNGV. The CDR3 runs 15 residues. CDR3 amino acids: CASSLARLGAYEQYF. The CDR3 DNA reads TGTGCCAGCAGCTTAGCCCGCCTGGGAGCATACGAGCAGTACTTC.

V gene TRBV25-1 combines with J gene TRBJ2-2; D is possibly TRBD1 (6 bases). Trimming removed 7 bases at V and 5 bases at J, with 17 bases between. The CDR3 is 15 residues long. Germline loops: CDR1 MGHDK, CDR2 SYGVNS. CDR3 sequence (DNA): TGTGCCAGCACCTTTTCAGGGGTAGGGACCGGGGAGCTGTTTTTT. It yields the protein CASTFSGVGTGELFF.

The chain combines TRBV9 with TRBJ2-3, with 9 bases fitting TRBD2. The CDR3 runs 16 residues. The V and J ends lost 4 bases and 4 bases, in that order; junction bases with no gene match: 10. Germline V gives CDR1 SGDLS, CDR2 YYNGEE. The CDR3 nucleotides are TGTGCCAGCAGCTTGGCGGGAGGGGAGCCCCCAGATACGCAGTATTTT. This sequence encodes CASSLAGGEPPDTQYF.

The chain employs TRBV5-1 and TRBJ2-3; TRBD2 is a possible D gene (7 bases). Trimming stripped 4 bases from V and 5 bases from J, with 23 bases between. This CDR3 has 17 amino acids. Looked up from germline, CDR1 is SGHRS and CDR2 is YFSETQ. The CDR3 region is CASSPGGGRVEKDTQYF. The CDR3 bases are TGCGCCAGCAGCCCGGGGGGCGGCAGGGTGGAGAAAGATACGCAGTATTTT.

The chain has TRBV28 and TRBJ1-2; D perhaps matches TRBD1 (6 bases). The CDR3 consists of 15 residues. Trimming left V 3 bases short and J 1 base short, with 12 bases between. Germline V gene lookup returns CDR1 MDHEN and CDR2 SYDVKM. For the CDR3, the DNA is TGTGCCAGCAGTTTCAGGGTCAGGGGTAACTATGGCTACACCTTC. This translates into CASSFRVRGNYGYTF.

The chain uses TRBV27 and TRBJ2-5; 8 positions agree with TRBD1. The germline CDR1 and CDR2 sequences are MNHEY and SMNVEV (reference sequence). The CDR3 is 15 residues long. After removal of 5 bases from V and 2 bases from J, the junction contained 7 bases not matched to a gene. The CDR3 is CASSPGTGEQETQYF. DNA of the CDR3: TGTGCCAGCAGTCCGGGGACAGGCGAACAAGAGACCCAGTACTTC.

The DNA of the CDR3 is TGTGCCAGTAGTATAGACTTAGGGGTCATTTACATCTCTGGGGCCAACGTCCTGACTTTC. Encoded protein: CASSIDLGVIYISGANVLTF. The gene calls are TRBV19 and TRBJ2-6; weak D call: TRBD1 (5 bases). Germline V gives CDR1 LNHDA, CDR2 SQIVND (reference sequence). Trimming removed 0 bases from V and 0 bases from J, with 18 bases in between. The length of the CDR3 is 20 residues.

The chain couples TRBV9 to TRBJ2-7; D possibly corresponds to TRBD2 (7 bases). Germline V gene data show CDR1 as SGDLS and CDR2 as YYNGEE. The CDR3 is made up of 14 amino acids. V shed 4 bases and J shed 9 bases, with 20 bases lying between them. CDR3 nucleotides: TGTGCCAGCAGCCCAAGGGACGGGGGGCGGGCGCAGTACTTC. This sequence encodes CASSPRDGGRAQYF.

The chain recombines TRBV5-1 with TRBJ1-1; 7 nucleotides line up with TRBD1. The CDR3 is 15 amino acids. Trimming cost V 1 base and J 1 base; bases outside gene matches: 4. Germline values: CDR1 SGHRS, CDR2 YFSETQ. As DNA, the CDR3 is TGCGCCAGCAGCTTGACCGACAGGGCGAACACTGAAGCTTTCTTT. Its translation: CASSLTDRANTEAFF.

This rearrangement joins TRBV7-9 to TRBJ1-4; D not resolved. The CDR3 loop spans 15 amino acids. Trimming took off 4 bases at V and 8 bases at J, with 17 bases between the two ends. In germline, CDR1 is SEHNR, CDR2 FQNEAQ (reference sequence). The CDR3 here is CASSSGGSAGEKLFF. CDR3 bases: TGTGCCAGCAGCTCCGGAGGGTCTGCGGGGGAAAAACTGTTTTTT. Drawing the rest from reference TRBV7-9 and TRBJ1-4, the complete variable domain is DTGVSQNPRHKITKRGQNVTFRCDPISEHNRLYWYRQTLGQGPEFLTYFQNEAQLEKSRLLSDRFSAERPKGSFSTLEIQRTEQGDSAMYLCASSSGGSAGEKLFFGSGTQLSVL.

The V and J genes are TRBV6-4 and TRBJ2-6; possible D gene TRBD2, 6 bases. The germline V gene has CDR1 MRHNA and CDR2 SNTAGT. The CDR3 is 17 residues long. Trimming removed 5 bases from V and 4 bases from J, with 18 bases in between. Here the CDR3 reads CASSLEARGTGANVLTF. CDR3 sequence (DNA): TGTGCCAGCAGTCTAGAAGCTCGGGGGACCGGGGCCAACGTCCTGACTTTC.

The chain has TRBV2 and TRBJ1-5; TRBD1 matches at 11 bases. Germline assignment: CDR1 SNHLY and CDR2 FYNNEI. The ends lost 8 bases at V and 2 bases at J; junction bases unmatched: 2. This CDR3 has 14 amino acids. DNA of the CDR3: TGTGCCAGCGGGGGACAGGGGGGCAATCAGCCCCAGCATTTT. It is translated as CASGGQGGNQPQHF.

A remark on this clone: An end of the junction does not agree with germline; a read error may underlie this. The same CDR3 also results from other DNA sequences found in this sample. The chain combines TRBV5-1 with TRBJ1-5, with no clear D. The CDR3 has 13 residues. Germline V lookup: CDR1 SGHRS, CDR2 YFSETQ. The CDR3 nucleotides are TGCGCCAGCAGCTTAGATGGCAAACAGCCCCAGCATTTT. This translates into CASSLDGKQPQHF.

The chain joins TRBV6-5 to TRBJ2-7, with D tentatively TRBD1 (5 bases). The CDR3 is made up of 13 amino acids. V was cut by 0 bases and J by 9 bases, with 12 bases left in between. Germline V gene data show CDR1 as MNHEY and CDR2 as SVGAGI. The CDR3 loop reads CASSYSREVRQYF. For the CDR3, the DNA is TGTGCCAGCAGTTACTCCAGGGAAGTACGGCAGTACTTC.

The chain carries TRBV6-5 and TRBJ1-2; 8 bases fit TRBD1. The J segment lost 8 bases and the V segment lost 6 bases, leaving 11 bases of the junction unmatched. CDR1 is MNHEY, CDR2 SVGAGI, per germline. The CDR3 length is 14 residues. CDR3 amino acids: CASRYGQGGGGYTF. CDR3 coding DNA: TGTGCCAGCAGGTACGGACAGGGAGGTGGAGGCTACACCTTC.

The genes are TRBV20-1 and TRBJ1-2; D is unresolved. Germline V gene lookup returns CDR1 DFQATT and CDR2 SNEGSKA (reference sequence). Trimming removed 5 bases at V and 2 bases at J, with 3 bases between. The CDR3 length is 10 residues. The CDR3 region has the DNA TGCAGTGCTGAGAACTATGGCTACACCTTC. Translating gives CSAENYGYTF.

The chain is built from TRBV18 and TRBJ1-1; D gene ambiguous. Germline CDR1 is KGHSH and CDR2 is LQKENI. Trimming left V 3 bases short and J 8 bases short, with 13 bases between. The CDR3 covers 13 residues. The CDR3 here is CASSPSGRLEAFF. CDR3 nucleotides: TGTGCCAGCTCACCTTCGGGTCGACTGGAAGCTTTCTTT.

The chain couples TRBV5-6 to TRBJ1-1; maybe TRBD1 (5 bases). Per the germline V gene, CDR1 is SGHDT and CDR2 is YYEEEE. Trimming pared 4 bases from V and 7 bases from J, leaving 17 bases between. The CDR3 contains 14 residues. CDR3 region: CASSPPKGLGEAFF. CDR3 DNA: TGTGCCAGCAGCCCCCCAAAGGGGTTGGGTGAAGCTTTCTTT.

The chain carries TRBV19 and TRBJ1-1; the D gene is possibly TRBD1 (6 bases). Per the germline V gene, CDR1 is LNHDA and CDR2 is SQIVND (reference sequence). The CDR3 extends over 14 amino acids. The V end was cut by 5 bases, the J end by 3 bases, with 13 bases between. The CDR3 sequence: CASSAQGRDTEAFF. DNA for the CDR3: TGTGCCAGTAGTGCCCAGGGGAGGGACACTGAAGCTTTCTTT.

The chain joins TRBV2 to TRBJ1-6; D possibly corresponds to TRBD1 (6 bases). CDR1 and CDR2 (germline): SNHLY, FYNNEI. Deletions cut 10 bases from V and 0 bases from J, with 16 bases between. The CDR3 extends over 16 amino acids. The CDR3 sequence: CATSGTPSSYNSPLHF. The CDR3 coding sequence is TGTGCCACCTCCGGGACACCGAGCTCCTATAATTCACCCCTCCACTTT.

The chain uses TRBV5-6 and TRBJ2-1; TRBD2 might be the D (6 bases). The CDR3 loop spans 14 amino acids. Deletions cut 1 base from V and 3 bases from J, with 8 bases between. Germline V gene lookup returns CDR1 SGHDT and CDR2 YYEEEE. CDR3: CASSLRDFYNEQFF. The CDR3 coding sequence is TGTGCCAGCAGCTTGAGGGACTTCTACAATGAGCAGTTCTTC. Full variable domain (missing parts from reference TRBV5-6 and TRBJ2-1): DAGVTQSPTHLIKTRGQQVTLRCSPKSGHDTVSWYQQALGQGPQFIFQYYEEEERQRGNFPDRFSGHQFPNYSSELNVNALLLGDSALYLCASSLRDFYNEQFFGPGTRLTVL.

The chain carries TRBV4-3 and TRBJ2-3; 8 nucleotides line up with TRBD1. Germline V gives CDR1 LGHNA, CDR2 YSLEER. The junction had 11 bases not matched to a gene; V was cut back by 3 bases and J by 6 bases. This CDR3 is built from 16 residues. This CDR3 reads CASSHSGGPGSDTQYF. CDR3 nucleotide sequence: TGCGCCAGCAGCCACTCAGGGGGCCCTGGATCCGATACGCAGTATTTT.

V is TRBV28 and J is TRBJ1-6, with 7 bases fitting TRBD1. V was pared by 7 bases and J by 10 bases, with 7 bases of the junction left unmatched. The CDR3 contains 13 residues. CDR1 and CDR2 from the germline V gene are MDHEN and SYDVKM. The DNA for the CDR3 is TGTGCCAGCACCGGAAGGGGGCTATCACCCCTCCACTTT. This translates into CASTGRGLSPLHF.

The rearrangement links TRBV30 to TRBJ2-7; 7 positions match TRBD1. Germline V gives CDR1 GTSNPN, CDR2 SVGIG (reference sequence). V lost 2 bases to trimming and J lost 9 bases; unmatched junction nucleotides: 7. The CDR3 is made up of 12 amino acids. The CDR3 region is CAWSRQGRGQYF. CDR3 coding DNA: TGTGCCTGGAGTAGACAGGGACGAGGGCAGTACTTC.

The chain is built from TRBV6-6 and TRBJ1-1; weak D call: TRBD1 (6 bases). CDR1 MNHNY and CDR2 SVGAGI come from the germline V gene (reference sequence). V was clipped by 7 bases and J by 5 bases, with 17 bases between them. CDR3 length equals 14 residues. The CDR3 reads CASTKTQGLTEAFF. The CDR3, as DNA: TGTGCCAGCACGAAGACACAGGGCCTAACTGAAGCTTTCTTT.

V is TRBV5-4 and J is TRBJ1-1, with a tentative D call TRBD1 (5 bases). The CDR3 runs to 14 residues. Trimming cost V 4 bases and J 3 bases, with 13 bases left between them. Germline loops: CDR1 SGHNT, CDR2 YYREEE (reference sequence). CDR3 loop: CASSRSRDYTEAFF. The CDR3, as DNA: TGTGCCAGCAGCAGAAGCAGGGATTACACTGAAGCTTTCTTT.

The chain is built from TRBV7-5 and TRBJ1-2; the table's D call, TRBD1, was not checked against the DNA. TRBV7-5 is a recognized pseudogene. The CDR3 spans 14 residues. CDR3 sequence: CVRSSGITNYGYTF. The CDR3 DNA is TGTGTCAGAAGCTCAGGGATCACTAACTATGGCTACACCTTC.

The chain carries TRBV19 and TRBJ1-3; D is unresolved. V was trimmed by 10 bases and J by 9 bases, leaving 13 bases between them. From germline, CDR1 is LNHDA and CDR2 SQIVND (reference sequence). This CDR3 comprises 11 residues. CDR3 DNA: TGTGCCACCTATAGCCGGGGCACCATATATTTT. As protein: CATYSRGTIYF.

CDR3 residues: CATRGARRLAGAQNEQFF. In DNA form, the CDR3 reads TGTGCCACCCGGGGGGCCCGCCGACTAGCGGGGGCCCAGAATGAGCAGTTCTTC. The chain uses TRBV7-8 and TRBJ2-1, with 12 bases that match TRBD2. The CDR3 is 18 amino acids. Losses at the gene ends were 10 bases for V and 7 bases for J; bases not matched to a gene: 20. Germline CDR1 reads SGHVS; CDR2 reads FQNEAQ. Based on the CDR3 plus reference TRBV7-8 and TRBJ2-1, the full variable domain is GAGVSQSPRYKVAKRGQDVALRCDPISGHVSLFWYQQALGQGPEFLTYFQNEAQLDKSGLPSDRFFAERPEGSVSTLKIQRTQQEDSAVYLCATRGARRLAGAQNEQFFGPGTRLTVL.

V gene TRBV7-2 combines with J gene TRBJ1-1, with unresolved D. V lost 1 base to trimming and J lost 11 bases, with 17 bases between them. CDR3 length: 14 amino acids. CDR1 SGHTA and CDR2 FQGNSA come from the germline V gene. The CDR3 DNA reads TGTGCCAGCAGCTTAGTCGAGACGGCCTTGAGGGCTTTCTTT. Protein sequence: CASSLVETALRAFF. The variable domain in full, completed from reference TRBV7-2 and TRBJ1-1, reads GAGVSQSPSNKVTEKGKDVELRCDPISGHTALYWYRQSLGQGLEFLIYFQGNSAPDKSGLPSDRFSAERTGGSVSTLTIQRTQQEDSAVYLCASSLVETALRAFFGQGTRLTVV.